What follows is one T cell receptor (beta chain) and its context. Repertoires were generated with immunoSEQ multiplex PCR, while TCRdb's copy carries only in-frame clones and drops some. The top ten clones hold 20% to 25% of a sample with approximately 19,000 clones, approximately 90% of them seen once. This sample is part of a study of OX40 agonist ivuxolimab in advanced cancers. This specimen consisted of CD4+ or CD8+ T cells sorted from blood, obtained in a trial of the OX40 agonist ivuxolimab. The origin of this receptor is an adult with an advanced solid tumor such as melanoma, head and neck, liver or kidney cancer.

The CDR3 DNA reads TGTGCCAGCAGCTCAGGAATAGCCGGGGAGCTGTTTTTT. Protein product: CASSSGIAGELFF. J is TRBJ2-2 and V is TRBV11-2; no clear D. Between the trimmed V and J ends, which lost 4 bases and 6 bases, there was a span of 9 bases. The CDR3 covers 13 residues. Germline loops: CDR1 SGHAT, CDR2 FQNNGV. Together with reference TRBV11-2 and TRBJ2-2, the CDR3 gives the full variable domain: EAGVAQSPRYKIIEKRQSVAFWCNPISGHATLYWYQQILGQGPKLLIQFQNNGVVDDSQLPKDRFSAERLKGVDSTLKIQPAKLEDSAVYLCASSSGIAGELFFGEGSRLTVL.